This T cell receptor beta chain was observed in a study of metastatic and nonmetastatic thyroid tumors. The CDR3 sequence is 13 residues long. Trimming shortened V by 2 bases and J by 4 bases, and 7 bases separated the two germline ends. Germline V gene lookup returns CDR1 SGHDT and CDR2 YYEEEE. TCRdb re-clonotyped the PCR reads via MiXCR. The sample holds 55,000 or so clones, roughly 15% seen once. The sample holds many counts of this clone. Thyroid surgery had not been preceded by any treatment in any patient. The source of this sequence is a female donor with papillary thyroid cancer or a benign thyroid nodule (not recorded which). Some clones in this sample may be carry-over from other donors' samples. Sequenced input: blood. This chain joins TRBV5-6 and TRBJ2-1; D is ambiguous. CDR3 sequence: CASSFSRYNEQFF. In DNA, the CDR3 is TGTGCCAGCAGCTTTAGCCGATACAATGAGCAGTTCTTC.